Reported below is one T cell receptor (beta chain). A second PCR, run for about 7 to 11 cycles, used a sample-barcoded 5' primer plus a J-beta primer mix. MiXCR, applied by TCRdb to the 5' RACE reads, yields one record per CDR3 protein. The table includes 650,000 to 1,000,000 distinct CDR3 sequences, roughly 34% detected once. The CDR3 loop spans 14 amino acids. J gave up 3 bases and V 6 bases, and 5 bases lay outside the gene matches. This entry comes from a study of blood T cells in healthy people across ages. The source is a young man in good health. The specimen was blood. This chain joins TRBV12-3 or TRBV12-4 and TRBJ2-7, with TRBD1 identical over 10 bases. The chain's CDR3 is CASSTGDRGYEQYF. CDR3 in DNA: TGTGCCAGCAGCACGGGGGACAGGGGCTACGAGCAGTACTTC.